These 14 T cell receptor beta chains came from one sample sequenced in a study of identical twins. TCRdb independently ran MiXCR on the 5' RACE reads; one entry per CDR3 protein. This table has 1.5 million to 2 million distinct CDR3 sequences, about 31% appearing once. Sequencing input: cord blood. Receptors were obtained from a newborn girl in good health.

This CDR3 is CSAIRQLNTEAFF. The DNA of the CDR3 is TGCAGTGCTATCAGACAGTTAAACACTGAAGCTTTCTTT. The rearrangement links TRBV20-1 to TRBJ1-1; a weak D match, TRBD1 (5 bases). The germline V gene encodes CDR1 DFQATT and CDR2 SNEGSKA (reference sequence). V lost 4 bases and J lost 2, with 11 bases in between. This CDR3 region has 13 residues.

The chain combines TRBV20-1 with TRBJ1-5; D is unclear. The germline gives CDR1 DFQATT, CDR2 SNEGSKA (reference sequence). CDR3 size: 13 residues. The V and J ends lost 5 bases and 0 bases respectively, with 8 bases between them. The CDR3 spells CSAPDHSNQPQHF. The CDR3 bases are TGCAGTGCTCCCGACCATAGCAATCAGCCCCAGCATTTT.

J is TRBJ2-5 and V is TRBV7-2, with TRBD2 matching 7 bases. The CDR3 has 15 residues. With V trimmed by 2 bases and J by 11 bases, 14 bases remained unmatched. Germline assignment: CDR1 SGHTA and CDR2 FQGNSA. The CDR3 DNA reads TGTGCCAGCAGCTTATTGGGCGGGAGATTAGGGGAGCAGTACTTC. Its translation: CASSLLGGRLGEQYF.

This chain joins TRBV6-2 or TRBV6-3 and TRBJ1-1, with D tentatively TRBD1 (6 bases). The CDR3 extends over 13 amino acids. Germline V gene data show CDR1 as MNHEY and CDR2 as SVGEGT. With 7 bases removed from V and 3 bases from J, the gap between germline ends came to 12 bases. The CDR3 region is CASTPRGHTEAFF. The CDR3 DNA sequence: TGTGCCAGCACTCCACGGGGGCACACTGAAGCTTTCTTT.

This clonotype was detected ten times or more. The CDR3, as DNA: TGTGCCAGCAGCTTATGGGAGGCCGGGACAGGTCTTAATCAGCCCCAGCATTTT. Its translation is CASSLWEAGTGLNQPQHF. This rearrangement joins TRBV7-2 to TRBJ1-5; 8 bases map to TRBD1. The CDR3 covers 18 residues. After removal of 2 bases from V and 4 bases from J, the junction contained 13 bases not matched to a gene. The V gene's germline CDR1 is SGHTA and CDR2 FQGNSA.

The V call is TRBV7-6, the J call TRBJ2-3, with a tentative D call TRBD2 (6 bases). Germline V gene lookup returns CDR1 SGHVS and CDR2 FNYEAQ. This CDR3 is built from 15 residues. Between the trimmed V and J ends, which lost 5 bases and 3 bases, there was a span of 15 bases. CDR3 protein: CASSPTGAVTDTQYF. The CDR3 bases are TGTGCCAGCAGCCCTACGGGAGCTGTTACAGATACGCAGTATTTT.

The rearrangement links TRBV28 to TRBJ2-7, with 10 positions matching TRBD1. The germline V gene has CDR1 MDHEN and CDR2 SYDVKM. V was pared by 5 bases and J by 3 bases, with 7 bases of the junction left unmatched. The CDR3 loop spans 15 amino acids. CDR3 nucleotide sequence: TGTGCCAGCAGTCTACGGGACAGGGGTATCTACGAGCAGTACTTC. Its translation: CASSLRDRGIYEQYF.

The chain joins TRBV5-5 to TRBJ2-2, with a tentative D call TRBD1 (6 bases). The CDR3 runs to 16 residues. Trimming took off 4 bases at V and 2 bases at J, with 15 bases between the two ends. Germline CDR1 is SGHKS and CDR2 is YYEKEE (reference sequence). CDR3 coding DNA: TGTGCCAGCAGCCTAACTACAGGGTCCAACACCGGGGAGCTGTTTTTT. Translated, it gives CASSLTTGSNTGELFF.

This chain links TRBV25-1 with TRBJ2-5; possibly TRBD1 for D (6 bases). Per the germline V gene, CDR1 is MGHDK and CDR2 is SYGVNS. CDR3 length: 17 residues. V dropped 7 bases and J dropped 1 base, with 22 bases sitting between them. The CDR3 nucleotides are TGTGCCAGCACAGTTAGGGACATCCAAACTCCCCAAGAGACCCAGTACTTC. It translates to CASTVRDIQTPQETQYF.

The table lists this clonotype with a few counts. This chain uses TRBV20-1 with TRBJ2-5; no clear D. The germline V gene encodes CDR1 DFQATT and CDR2 SNEGSKA (reference sequence). V gave up 2 bases and J gave up 0 bases, with 13 bases separating them. The CDR3 is made up of 15 amino acids. The CDR3 loop reads CSARLPGRHQETQYF. The CDR3 DNA reads as TGCAGTGCTAGACTACCTGGACGGCACCAAGAGACCCAGTACTTC.

This clonotype was counted ten times or more. The J gene is TRBJ2-4, the V gene TRBV20-1; D gene unclear. This CDR3 is 15 amino acids long. Germline V gene sequence: CDR1 DFQATT, CDR2 SNEGSKA (reference sequence). Trimming removed 1 base at V and 1 base at J, with 11 bases between. CDR3: CSARAVERAKNIQYF. CDR3 DNA sequence: TGCAGTGCTAGAGCCGTCGAACGGGCCAAAAACATTCAGTACTTC.

This clonotype turned up a few times. This sequence joins TRBV13 and TRBJ2-3, with 11 nucleotides matching TRBD2. Looked up from germline, CDR1 is PRHDT and CDR2 is FYEKMQ (reference sequence). J gave up 7 bases and V 1 base, and 7 bases lay outside the gene matches. The CDR3 covers 16 residues. CDR3 sequence reads: CASSLVSSGGRNTQYF. The CDR3 nucleotides are TGTGCCAGCAGCTTAGTGTCTAGCGGGGGGCGAAATACGCAGTATTTT. The whole variable domain, filled in from reference TRBV13 and TRBJ2-3, reads AAGVIQSPRHLIKEKRETATLKCYPIPRHDTVYWYQQGPGQDPQFLISFYEKMQSDKGSIPDRFSAQQFSDYHSELNMSSLELGDSALYFCASSLVSSGGRNTQYFGPGTRLTVL.

The V and J genes are TRBV29-1 and TRBJ2-7; D may match TRBD1 or TRBD2 (5 bases each). V lost 0 bases to trimming and J lost 0 bases, with 21 bases between them. CDR1 SQVTM and CDR2 ANQGSEA come from the germline V gene. The CDR3 length is 18 residues. This chain's CDR3 is CSVEEPLGVAGNSYEQYF. The CDR3, as DNA: TGCAGCGTTGAAGAGCCCCTCGGGGTCGCAGGGAACTCCTACGAGCAGTACTTC.

This clonotype has only one observation. This chain connects TRBV20-1 to TRBJ1-2; D gene unclear. The V and J ends lost 6 bases and 3 bases respectively, with 20 bases between them. CDR1 and CDR2 from the germline V gene are DFQATT and SNEGSKA (reference sequence). CDR3 length: 15 residues. CDR3 nucleotide sequence: TGCAGTGCCCGAGCCTCGCGTATTCTCGACTATGGCTACACCTTC. This gives the protein CSARASRILDYGYTF.